The 8 T cell receptor beta chains below all came from one sample that was sequenced in a study of T cell responses to AZD1222 COVID-19 vaccine. Assay: immunoSEQ multiplex PCR; the TCRdb copy retains only in-frame clones and omits some. Of some 160,000 clones listed, about nine tenths are singletons. The input for sequencing was peripheral blood, taken on day 0 of AZD1222 vaccination. Every receptor here comes from an adult in good health.

The rearrangement links TRBV5-1 to TRBJ1-2; possibly TRBD1 for D (6 bases). This CDR3 has 15 residues. V lost 4 bases to trimming and J lost 8 bases, with 21 bases between them. Germline CDR1 SGHRS, CDR2 YFSETQ. The CDR3 sequence: CASSPLTGPGGGYTF. The CDR3 DNA is TGCGCCAGCAGCCCGCTCACCGGGCCCGGGGGCGGCTACACCTTC.

The rearrangement uses TRBV7-2 and TRBJ2-5; TRBD2 agrees at 11 bases. The CDR3 is 16 residues long. Germline CDR1 and CDR2: SGHTA and FQGNSA. Trimming cost V 1 base and J 2 bases; bases outside gene matches: 3. The CDR3 DNA sequence: TGTGCCAGCAGCTTAGGTTTAGCGGGAGGGCAAGAGACCCAGTACTTC. Protein: CASSLGLAGGQETQYF.

The chain uses TRBV28 and TRBJ1-2, with unresolved D. The CDR3 is 11 residues long. Germline CDR1 MDHEN, CDR2 SYDVKM. With 6 bases removed from V and 2 bases from J, the gap between germline ends came to 4 bases. The CDR3 region has the DNA TGTGCCAGCAGGAGGAACTATGGCTACACCTTC. This sequence encodes CASRRNYGYTF.

This clone was picked up one time. The chain recombines TRBV6-5 with TRBJ1-2; no clear D gene. Germline lookup yields CDR1 MNHEY and CDR2 SVGAGI. This CDR3 is built from 13 residues. V shed 6 bases and J shed 0 bases, with 8 bases lying between them. The CDR3 here is CASRTDANYGYTF. CDR3 in DNA: TGTGCCAGCAGGACCGATGCTAACTATGGCTACACCTTC.

This chain links TRBV5-4 with TRBJ2-1; 9 bases map to TRBD2. This CDR3 has 17 amino acids. Germline lookup yields CDR1 SGHNT and CDR2 YYREEE (reference sequence). Germline trimming cut 0 bases from V and 2 bases from J; bases unmatched to any gene: 6. The CDR3 here is CASSLAGLAPTYNEQFF. CDR3 DNA sequence: TGTGCCAGCAGCTTGGCGGGACTAGCCCCGACCTACAATGAGCAGTTCTTC. The whole variable domain, remainder taken from reference TRBV5-4 and TRBJ2-1, is ETGVTQSPTHLIKTRGQQVTLRCSSQSGHNTVSWYQQALGQGPQFIFQYYREEENGRGNFPPRFSGLQFPNYSSELNVNALELDDSALYLCASSLAGLAPTYNEQFFGPGTRLTVL.

The chain couples TRBV4-1 to TRBJ1-5; D is uncertain. The CDR3 covers 13 residues. Germline V lookup: CDR1 MGHRA, CDR2 YSYEKL. Trimming removed 4 bases from V and 6 bases from J, with 10 bases in between. The CDR3 sequence: CASSLWAGQPQHF. As DNA, the CDR3 is TGCGCCAGCAGCCTTTGGGCGGGTCAGCCCCAGCATTTT.

The genes are TRBV19 and TRBJ2-7, with 7 bases aligning to TRBD1. The CDR3 has 15 amino acids. Germline V CDR1 and CDR2: LNHDA, SQIVND (reference sequence). V trimming: 3 bases; J trimming: 3 bases; junction bases outside the gene matches: 8. CDR3 amino acids: CASSIQKGQFYEQYF. CDR3 sequence (DNA): TGTGCCAGTAGTATCCAGAAGGGACAGTTCTACGAGCAGTACTTC. Based on the CDR3 plus reference TRBV19 and TRBJ2-7, the full variable domain is DGGITQSPKYLFRKEGQNVTLSCEQNLNHDAMYWYRQDPGQGLRLIYYSQIVNDFQKGDIAEGYSVSREKKESFPLTVTSAQKNPTAFYLCASSIQKGQFYEQYFGPGTRLTVT.

The chain employs TRBV6-5 and TRBJ2-7; 8 nucleotides agree with TRBD2. Germline V CDR1 and CDR2: MNHEY, SVGAGI. This CDR3 is 14 amino acids long. V dropped 6 bases and J dropped 1; count of bases not matched to a gene: 5. CDR3 protein: CASRSGGVSYEQYF. The CDR3 nucleotides read TGTGCCAGCAGGTCGGGGGGGGTATCCTACGAGCAGTACTTC.